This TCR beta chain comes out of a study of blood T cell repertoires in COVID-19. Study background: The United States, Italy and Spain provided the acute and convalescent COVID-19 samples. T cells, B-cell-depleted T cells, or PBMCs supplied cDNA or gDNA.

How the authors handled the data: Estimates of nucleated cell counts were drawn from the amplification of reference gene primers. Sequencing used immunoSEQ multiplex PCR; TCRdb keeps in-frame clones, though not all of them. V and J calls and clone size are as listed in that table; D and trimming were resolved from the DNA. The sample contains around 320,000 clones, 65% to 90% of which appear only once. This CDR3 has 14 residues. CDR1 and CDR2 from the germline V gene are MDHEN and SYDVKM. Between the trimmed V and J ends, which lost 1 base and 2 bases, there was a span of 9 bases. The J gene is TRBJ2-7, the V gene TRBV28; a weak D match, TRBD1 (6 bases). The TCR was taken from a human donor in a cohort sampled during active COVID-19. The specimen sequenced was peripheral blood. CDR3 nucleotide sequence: TGTGCCAGCAGTTTATTTCAGGGGACCTACGAGCAGTACTTC. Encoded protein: CASSLFQGTYEQYF. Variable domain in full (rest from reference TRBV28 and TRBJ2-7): DVKVTQSSRYLVKRTGEKVFLECVQDMDHENMFWYRQDPGLGLRLIYFSYDVKMKEKGDIPEGYSVSREKKERFSLILESASTNQTSMYLCASSLFQGTYEQYFGPGTRLTVT.